This entry is about one T cell receptor beta chain. Profiling relied on immunoSEQ multiplex PCR, and the TCRdb table lists in-frame clones only, not all of them. The table records about 100,000 clones, approximately 96% of them present only once. The data were taken from a study of technical replicates of blood from several donors. CDR1 MNHEY and CDR2 SMNVEV come from the germline V gene (reference sequence). The CDR3 runs 16 residues. J lost 5 bases, V lost 6 bases, and 9 bases had no gene match. The specimen sequenced was T cells isolated from PBMCs. The V and J genes are TRBV27 and TRBJ2-1; 11 nucleotides line up with TRBD2. The clonotype was recovered from a human donor in good health. CDR3 loop: CASRRNSGGANNEQFF. The CDR3 coding sequence is TGTGCCAGCAGACGAAATAGCGGGGGGGCCAACAATGAGCAGTTCTTC.